This TCR beta chain was obtained from a study of blood T cell repertoires in COVID-19. Study information: Spain, Italy and the United States supplied samples that represented acute and convalescent COVID-19. T cells, B-cell-depleted T cells, or PBMCs supplied cDNA or gDNA.

In the authors' workflow: Amplification of reference gene primers was used by the study to estimate nucleated cell counts. The protocol was immunoSEQ multiplex PCR, while the TCRdb copy is restricted to in-frame clones and leaves out a portion. The DNA was the basis for D and trimming; V, J and clone size are from that table. The sample shows tens of thousands of clones, more than 75% of them seen only once. The CDR3 runs to 14 residues. CDR1 WNHNN and CDR2 SYGVQD come from the germline V gene (reference sequence). With 5 bases removed from V and 0 bases from J, the gap between germline ends came to 8 bases.

Sequences were obtained from peripheral blood. The chain couples TRBV10-1 to TRBJ2-1; D is perhaps TRBD2 (5 bases). The TCR originated in a human donor in a cohort sampled during active COVID-19. CDR3 amino acids: CASSRDSSYNEQFF. CDR3 sequence (DNA): TGCGCCAGCAGTCGGGATAGCTCCTACAATGAGCAGTTCTTC.